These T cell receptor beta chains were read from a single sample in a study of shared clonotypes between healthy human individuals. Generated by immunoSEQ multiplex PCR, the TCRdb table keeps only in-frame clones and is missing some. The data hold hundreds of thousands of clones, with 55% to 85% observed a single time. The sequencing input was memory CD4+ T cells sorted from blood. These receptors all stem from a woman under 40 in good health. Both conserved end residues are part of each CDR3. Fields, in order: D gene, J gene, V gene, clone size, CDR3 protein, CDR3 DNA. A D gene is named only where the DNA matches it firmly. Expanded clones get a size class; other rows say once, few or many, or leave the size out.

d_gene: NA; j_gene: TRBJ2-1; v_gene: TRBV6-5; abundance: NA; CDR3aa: CASSYTGSSYNEQFF; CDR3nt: TGTGCCAGCAGTTACACAGGGAGCTCCTACAATGAGCAGTTCTTC
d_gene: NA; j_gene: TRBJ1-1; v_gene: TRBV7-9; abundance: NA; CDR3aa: CASSSLSINTEAFF; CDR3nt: TGTGCCAGCAGCTCTTTGTCTATAAACACTGAAGCTTTCTTT
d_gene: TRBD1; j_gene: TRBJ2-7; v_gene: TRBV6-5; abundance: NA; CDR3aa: CASGTGTGIYEQYF; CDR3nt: TGTGCCAGCGGAACCGGGACAGGGATTTACGAGCAGTACTTC
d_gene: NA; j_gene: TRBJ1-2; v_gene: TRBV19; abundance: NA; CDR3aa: CASSIALGEYGYTF; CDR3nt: TGTGCCAGTAGTATAGCACTGGGTGAATATGGCTACACCTTC
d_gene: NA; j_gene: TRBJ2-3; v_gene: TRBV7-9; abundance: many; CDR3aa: CASSTYVVDTQYF; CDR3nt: TGTGCCAGCAGCACATACGTGGTGGATACGCAGTATTTT
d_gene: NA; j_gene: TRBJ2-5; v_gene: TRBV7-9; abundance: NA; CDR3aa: CASRPRTGLSLETQYF; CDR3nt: TGTGCCAGCAGGCCCCGTACAGGGTTGAGTTTAGAGACCCAGTACTTC
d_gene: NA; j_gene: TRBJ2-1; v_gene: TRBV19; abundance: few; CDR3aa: CASSIELNEQFF; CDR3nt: TGTGCCAGTAGTATCGAGCTGAATGAGCAGTTCTTC
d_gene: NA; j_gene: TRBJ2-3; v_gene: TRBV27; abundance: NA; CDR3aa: CASSLVSTDTQYF; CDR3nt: TGTGCCAGCAGTTTGGTGTCCACAGATACGCAGTATTTT
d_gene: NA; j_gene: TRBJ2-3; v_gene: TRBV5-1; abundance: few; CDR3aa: CASSLAGTTLQDTQYF; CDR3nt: TGCGCCAGCAGCTTGGCAGGGACCACTTTGCAAGATACGCAGTATTTT
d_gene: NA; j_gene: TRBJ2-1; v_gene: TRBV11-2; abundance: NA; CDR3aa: CASSIGTYNEQFF; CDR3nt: TGTGCCAGCAGCATCGGGACTTACAATGAGCAGTTCTTC
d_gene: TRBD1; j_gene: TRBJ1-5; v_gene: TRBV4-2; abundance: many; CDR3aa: CASSQVTQGAGQPQHF; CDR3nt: TGTGCCAGCAGCCAAGTAACACAGGGGGCGGGTCAGCCCCAGCATTTT
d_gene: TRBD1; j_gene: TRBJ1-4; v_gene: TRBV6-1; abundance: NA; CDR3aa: CASSSRDSNEKLFF; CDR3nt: TGTGCCAGCAGCAGCCGGGACAGTAATGAAAAACTGTTTTTT
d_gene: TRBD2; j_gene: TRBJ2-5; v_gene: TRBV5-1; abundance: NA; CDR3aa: CASRVGRDQETQYF; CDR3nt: TGCGCCAGCAGGGTCGGGAGGGATCAAGAGACCCAGTACTTC
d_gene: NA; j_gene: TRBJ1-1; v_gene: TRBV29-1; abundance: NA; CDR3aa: CSVDRGGYTEAFF; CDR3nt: TGCAGCGTTGACAGGGGAGGGTACACTGAAGCTTTCTTT
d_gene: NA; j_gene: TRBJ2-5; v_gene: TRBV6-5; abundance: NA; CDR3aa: CASTAEETQYF; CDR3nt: TGTGCCAGCACGGCAGAAGAGACCCAGTACTTC
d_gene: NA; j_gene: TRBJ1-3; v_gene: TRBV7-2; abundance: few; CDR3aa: CASITGPSGNTIYF; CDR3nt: TGTGCCAGCATCACAGGCCCCTCTGGAAACACCATATATTTT
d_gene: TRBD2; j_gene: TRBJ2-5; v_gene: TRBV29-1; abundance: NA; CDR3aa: CSVPPLAGEETQYF; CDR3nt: TGCAGCGTTCCGCCCTTAGCGGGAGAAGAGACCCAGTACTTC
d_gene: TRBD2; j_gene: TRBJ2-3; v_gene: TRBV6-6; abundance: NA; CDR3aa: CASTYSGISTDTQYF; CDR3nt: TGTGCCAGCACTTATAGCGGGATAAGCACAGATACGCAGTATTTT
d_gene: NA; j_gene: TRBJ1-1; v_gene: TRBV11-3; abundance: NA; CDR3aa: CASSLRAAGQNTEAFF; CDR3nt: TGTGCCAGCAGCTTGAGGGCCGCGGGACAGAACACTGAAGCTTTCTTT
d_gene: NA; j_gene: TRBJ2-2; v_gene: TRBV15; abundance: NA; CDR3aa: CATILGRNTGELFF; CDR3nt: TGTGCCACCATTCTAGGCAGGAACACCGGGGAGCTGTTTTTT
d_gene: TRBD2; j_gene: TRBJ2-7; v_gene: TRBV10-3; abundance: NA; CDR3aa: CAIRASGSSYEQYF; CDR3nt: TGTGCCATCAGAGCTAGCGGGAGCTCCTACGAGCAGTACTTC
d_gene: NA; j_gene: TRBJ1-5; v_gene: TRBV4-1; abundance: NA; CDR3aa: CASSRQRATDQPQHF; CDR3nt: TGCGCCAGCAGCCGCCAGAGGGCCACAGATCAGCCCCAGCATTTT
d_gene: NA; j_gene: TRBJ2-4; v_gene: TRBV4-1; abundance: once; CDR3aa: CASYGGNIQYF; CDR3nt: TGCGCCAGCTATGGGGGAAACATTCAGTACTTC
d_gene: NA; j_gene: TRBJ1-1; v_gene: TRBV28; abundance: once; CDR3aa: CASTTWTSTEAFF; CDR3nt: TGTGCCAGCACCACTTGGACGAGCACTGAAGCTTTCTTT
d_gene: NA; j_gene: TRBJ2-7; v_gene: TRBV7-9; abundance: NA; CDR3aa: CASSQDPAGKVEQYF; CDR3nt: TGTGCCAGCAGCCAAGATCCTGCGGGAAAGGTCGAGCAGTACTTC
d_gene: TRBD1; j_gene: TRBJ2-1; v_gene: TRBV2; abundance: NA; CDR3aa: CASSDRDRGIYNEQFF; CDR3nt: TGTGCCAGCAGTGATAGGGACAGGGGAATCTACAATGAGCAGTTCTTC
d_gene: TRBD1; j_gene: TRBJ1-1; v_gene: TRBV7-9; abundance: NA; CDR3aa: CASSSLQGLNTEAFF; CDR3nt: TGTGCCAGCAGCTCCTTACAGGGGTTAAACACTGAAGCTTTCTTT
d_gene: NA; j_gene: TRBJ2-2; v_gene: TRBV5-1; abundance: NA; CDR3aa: CASSLGRAAGELFF; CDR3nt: TGCGCCAGCAGCTTGGGGAGGGCCGCCGGGGAGCTGTTTTTT
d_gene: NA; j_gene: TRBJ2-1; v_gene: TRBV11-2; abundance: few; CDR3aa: CASSSSRSSDEQFF; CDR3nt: TGTGCCAGCAGCTCAAGCCGTTCTAGCGATGAGCAGTTCTTC
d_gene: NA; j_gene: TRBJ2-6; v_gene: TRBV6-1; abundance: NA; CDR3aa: CASSVEGAGGANVLTF; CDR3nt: TGTGCCAGCAGTGTGGAGGGGGCGGGAGGGGCCAACGTCCTGACTTTC
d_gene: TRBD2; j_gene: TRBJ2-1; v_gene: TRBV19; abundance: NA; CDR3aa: CASRLAGLYNEQFF; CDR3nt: TGTGCCAGTCGACTAGCGGGCCTATACAATGAGCAGTTCTTC
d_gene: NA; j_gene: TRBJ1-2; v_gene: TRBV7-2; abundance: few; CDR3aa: CASSLAVPRSYGYTF; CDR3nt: TGTGCCAGCAGCTTAGCAGTTCCAAGGAGCTATGGCTACACCTTC
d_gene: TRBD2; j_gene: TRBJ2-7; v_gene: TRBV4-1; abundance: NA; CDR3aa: CASSQGSLAGGSEQYF; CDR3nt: TGCGCCAGCAGCCAAGGGTCGCTAGCGGGAGGTTCTGAGCAGTACTTC
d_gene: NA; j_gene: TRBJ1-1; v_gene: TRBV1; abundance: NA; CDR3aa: CTSSRQGSLLMNTEAFF; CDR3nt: TGCACCAGCAGCCGACAGGGTAGTCTCTTGATGAACACTGAAGCTTTCTTT
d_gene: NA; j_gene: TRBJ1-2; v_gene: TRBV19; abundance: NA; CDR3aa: CATGGQRARNYGYTF; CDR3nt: TGTGCCACGGGGGGCCAGCGGGCCCGTAACTATGGCTACACCTTC
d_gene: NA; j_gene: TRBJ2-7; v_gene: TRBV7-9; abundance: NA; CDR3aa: CASSPGTISYEQYF; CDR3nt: TGTGCCAGCAGCCCCGGGACCATCTCCTACGAGCAGTACTTC
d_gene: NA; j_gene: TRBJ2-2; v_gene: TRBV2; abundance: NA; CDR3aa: CATRRATEELFF; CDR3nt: TGTGCCACACGGAGGGCCACCGAGGAGCTGTTTTTT
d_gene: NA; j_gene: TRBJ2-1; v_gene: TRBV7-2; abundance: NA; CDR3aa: CASSSLVAGEVQFF; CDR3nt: TGTGCCAGCAGCTCCCTTGTGGCGGGCGAAGTGCAGTTCTTC
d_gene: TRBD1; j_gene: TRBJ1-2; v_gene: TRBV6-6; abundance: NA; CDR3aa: CASSSSGQGREGYTF; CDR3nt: TGTGCCAGCAGTTCCTCGGGACAGGGAAGGGAAGGCTACACCTTC
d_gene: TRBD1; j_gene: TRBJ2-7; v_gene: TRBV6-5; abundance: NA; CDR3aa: CASSYRDSSYEQYF; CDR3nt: TGTGCCAGCAGTTACCGGGACAGTTCGTACGAGCAGTACTTC
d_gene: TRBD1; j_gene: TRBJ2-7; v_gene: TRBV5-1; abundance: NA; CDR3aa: CASSLAHRKGAGYEQYF; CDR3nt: TGCGCCAGCAGCTTGGCCCATCGCAAGGGGGCTGGTTACGAGCAGTACTTC
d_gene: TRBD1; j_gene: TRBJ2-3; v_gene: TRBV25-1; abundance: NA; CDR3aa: CASSTGTGTDTQYF; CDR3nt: TGTGCCAGCAGTACGGGGACAGGCACAGATACGCAGTATTTT